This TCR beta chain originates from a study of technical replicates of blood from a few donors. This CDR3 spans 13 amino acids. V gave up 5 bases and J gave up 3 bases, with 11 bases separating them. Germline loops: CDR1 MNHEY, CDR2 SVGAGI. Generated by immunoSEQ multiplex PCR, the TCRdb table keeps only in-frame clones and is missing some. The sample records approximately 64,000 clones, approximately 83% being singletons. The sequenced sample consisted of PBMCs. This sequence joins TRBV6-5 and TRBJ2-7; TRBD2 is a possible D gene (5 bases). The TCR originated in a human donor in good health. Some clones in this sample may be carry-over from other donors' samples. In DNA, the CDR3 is TGTGCCAGCAGTGCAGGACTGGACTACGAGCAGTACTTC. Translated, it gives CASSAGLDYEQYF.